This T cell receptor beta chain was profiled in a study of T cells in Graves' hyperthyroidism and ophthalmopathy. Overall study findings and caveats: Most expanded thyroid clonotypes above 0.001 recurred in blood.

Turning to this clonotype: The antigen is undetermined.

Clinical symptoms, serum thyroxine, TRAb, thyroid ultrasound and orbital computed tomography informed diagnoses. V lost 5 bases to trimming and J lost 4 bases, with 16 bases between them. The CDR3 runs to 15 residues. Germline assignment: CDR1 LNHDA and CDR2 SQIVND (reference sequence). The CDR3 regions of TCR beta were amplified from RNA transcripts. A set of HTBI primers served as the primers for a first-round RT-PCR of the TCR CDR3. TCRdb reprocessed the multiplex PCR reads with MiXCR, giving one entry per CDR3 protein. This table has about 760,000 distinct CDR3 sequences, about a third appearing once.

The sequencing sample was made of blood. The TCR comes from a woman aged 40-49 years with Graves' hyperthyroidism. The V call is TRBV19, the J call TRBJ2-3; D possibly uses TRBD1 or TRBD2 (5 bases each). CDR3 loop: CASSPEGPPADTQYF. The CDR3 region has the DNA TGTGCCAGTAGTCCAGAGGGACCGCCCGCAGATACGCAGTATTTT.